The entry that follows covers one T cell receptor beta chain sequence. Its antigen is still unknown. No base quality information exists; no much larger clone differs at one position. In light of the paper, this sample's time point label describes: baseline before first vaccination. Samples from vaccinated people were obtained from the UK trials COV001 and COV002, which included a single-blind randomized controlled phase 2/3 trial of AZD1222 (ChAdOx1 nCoV-19) in healthy adults. For TCRbeta chain sequencing, PBMC samples from trial participants were taken at day 0 and at day 28 after the second dose. Relative to germline, V is missing 5 bases and J is missing 2 bases, with 6 bases of the junction outside any gene match. For CDR1 and CDR2, the germline V gene lists MGHDK and SYGVNS. The CDR3 measures 15 amino acids from cysteine to phenylalanine. The CDR3 DNA has 45 bases and is translated from base 1.

The record originates from a study of T cell responses to AZD1222 COVID-19 vaccine (dated by TCRdb to the early 2020s). A note on the overall study: AZD1222 recipients whose second dose came at about 4 weeks and those whose second dose came at about 12 weeks were combined into one group, since spike-specific TCR depth and breadth did not differ between the two schedules. TCR sequencing was performed for 230 to 250 trial participants, of whom 207 were given two doses of AZD1222 and 26 were given two doses of MenACWY control vaccine. Trial participants were enrolled by age into subgroups of 18-55, 56-69 and 70-plus years, and around 150, 29 and 61 TCR-sequenced participants, respectively, were included in these subgroups.

General findings and caveats noted by the study authors: A significant rise in spike-specific TCR breadth and depth was observed after two AZD1222 doses relative to day 0 and relative to MenACWY recipients. Because no day 14 peak-response samples were available, repertoires were characterized only after the peak T cell response. The whole spike protein was spanned by vaccine-associated CD4 TCRs, and dominant responses were seen in regions 160-218 and 743-854. Participants were mostly white British and included more females than males, and it was suggested by the authors that clonal diversity may have been underestimated. Reportedly, almost half of the unique spike-specific TCRs recognized epitopes lying outside the regions that are mutated in the B.1.351 and B.1.1.7 variants. The 56-69-year group was small, and its depth increase did not reach significance, likely because of low power. Conclusions about previously exposed vaccinees were limited because only six or seven AZD1222 recipients were SARS-CoV-2 seropositive at baseline.

The CDR3 regions of human TCRbeta chains were analyzed by immunosequencing. In the source study's methods: Repertoire TCRs were matched against a reference library of SARS-CoV-2-specific TCRs generated with the MIRA antigen-specificity platform. Breadth was defined as the fraction of unique TCRs that were SARS-CoV-2-associated, and depth was defined as the fraction of total T cells that were SARS-CoV-2-associated. Using the MIRA data, every spike-specific TCR was mapped to the spike region that the TCR reacted to and assigned to either a CD4 or a CD8 class. Log10-transformed breadth and depth values were compared by one-way ANOVA with Sidak's multiple comparisons tests. Entries here come from immuneACCESS through TCRdb and include only in-frame sequences with V and J called. Some clones fail to appear in such tables; in the studies checked, an unresolved V gene covers under half of the shortfall, and the cause of the remainder is unknown. D and trimming come from the DNA, and the V and J calls and clone size come from that table. The sample profile shows around 120,000 clones; approximately 90% of them were found once. Of the sample, approximately 5.4% falls within the top ten clones.

The chain employs TRBV25-1 and TRBJ2-3; 8 central bases correspond to TRBD2. This clonotype originated in an adult in good health. Sequenced material: peripheral blood, taken on day 0 of AZD1222 vaccination. The DNA sequence reads TGTGCCAGCAGTCCGGGGGGGCTTTTCACAGATACGCAGTATTTT. Its protein reads: CASSPGGLFTDTQYF.